The 15 T cell receptor beta chains below come from one sample, sequenced in a study of T cell repertoires in ileal Crohn's disease. TCRdb's table, derived via immunoSEQ multiplex PCR, lists solely in-frame clones and lacks some. The table has under 12,000 clones, 79% seen once. Time point indicated: neoterminal ileum biopsy at postoperative endoscopy, about 6 months after surgery. Sequencing was carried out using ileal tissue. These receptor sequences come from an adult with Crohn's disease.

The CDR3 sequence: CAWSWGAAGSYEQYF. The CDR3 bases are TGTGCCTGGAGTTGGGGTGCTGCGGGCTCCTACGAGCAGTACTTC. J is TRBJ2-7 and V is TRBV30, with D possibly matching TRBD2 (5 bases). The V gene's germline CDR1 is GTSNPN and CDR2 SVGIG (reference sequence). Trimming left V 2 bases short and J 0 bases short, with 14 bases between. CDR3 size: 15 residues.

The rearrangement links TRBV27 to TRBJ2-3; 9 bases match TRBD2. Germline trimming cut 3 bases from V and 3 bases from J; bases unmatched to any gene: 1. The length of the CDR3 is 14 residues. Germline V gene sequence: CDR1 MNHEY, CDR2 SMNVEV (reference sequence). The CDR3 region is CASSLRGGTDTQYF. In DNA, the CDR3 is TGTGCCAGCAGTTTGCGGGGGGGGACAGATACGCAGTATTTT.

This chain uses TRBV6-5 with TRBJ2-5; TRBD2 agrees at 9 bases. The CDR3 is made up of 13 amino acids. The germline V gene encodes CDR1 MNHEY and CDR2 SVGAGI. The V gene end was trimmed by 5 bases and the J gene end by 5 bases; junction bases not matched to a gene: 3. The CDR3 is CASSQGLAETQYF. Here the CDR3 DNA reads TGTGCCAGCAGTCAGGGACTAGCCGAGACCCAGTACTTC.

This clone was counted a few times. The chain uses TRBV27 and TRBJ2-7; TRBD1 might be the D (6 bases). V was trimmed by 3 bases and J by 2 bases, leaving 11 bases between them. The CDR3 consists of 14 residues. The germline CDR1 and CDR2 sequences are MNHEY and SMNVEV (reference sequence). The CDR3: CASSFLDRTYEQYF. The DNA of the CDR3 is TGTGCCAGCAGTTTTCTTGACAGGACCTACGAGCAGTACTTC.

The chain is built from TRBV25-1 and TRBJ1-1, with 8 bases that match TRBD1. After removal of 5 bases from V and 1 base from J, the junction contained 15 bases not matched to a gene. The CDR3 loop spans 18 amino acids. Germline V gene lookup returns CDR1 MGHDK and CDR2 SYGVNS. This CDR3 is CASSIRGQVSGENTEAFF. The CDR3 bases are TGTGCCAGCAGTATCCGGGGACAGGTCTCCGGGGAGAACACTGAAGCTTTCTTT.

J is TRBJ2-7 and V is TRBV11-2, with 7 bases identical to TRBD1. CDR3 length equals 15 residues. Germline lookup yields CDR1 SGHAT and CDR2 FQNNGV. With 5 bases clipped from V and 0 bases from J, the junction kept 7 bases outside the gene matches. CDR3 amino acids: CASSTWTGYSYEQYF. The CDR3 nucleotides are TGTGCCAGCAGCACCTGGACAGGATACTCCTACGAGCAGTACTTC.

This chain connects TRBV11-3 to TRBJ2-1; 8 bases fit TRBD1. Germline CDR1 is SGHNT and CDR2 is YENEEA. The CDR3 is 12 residues long. Trimming cost V 5 bases and J 7 bases; bases outside gene matches: 1. The CDR3 sequence is CASSRTGNEQFF. CDR3 nucleotides: TGTGCCAGCAGCCGGACAGGGAATGAGCAGTTCTTC.

The chain carries TRBV7-6 and TRBJ1-4; no clear D gene. Per germline, CDR1 SGHVS and CDR2 FNYEAQ. The CDR3 sequence is 15 residues long. The V gene lost 5 bases and the J gene lost 5 bases, with 15 bases spanning the gap. The CDR3 sequence: CASSRVRALNEKLFF. The DNA of the CDR3 is TGTGCCAGCAGCAGAGTGCGGGCCTTAAATGAAAAACTGTTTTTT.

The chain employs TRBV19 and TRBJ1-1, with 9 bases fitting TRBD1. The CDR3 length is 14 residues. CDR1 and CDR2 (germline): LNHDA, SQIVND (reference sequence). The V and J ends lost 3 bases and 6 bases, in that order; junction bases with no gene match: 5. The CDR3 here is CASSIGTGRAEAFF. CDR3 nucleotides: TGTGCCAGTAGTATTGGGACAGGGAGAGCTGAAGCTTTCTTT.

J is TRBJ1-3 and V is TRBV9, with D possibly TRBD1 on 6 matching bases. This CDR3 is 15 amino acids long. From germline, CDR1 is SGDLS and CDR2 YYNGEE. The V gene lost 4 bases and the J gene lost 2 bases, with 13 bases spanning the gap. CDR3 bases: TGTGCCAGCAGCCCTCTCGGGACAACTGGAAACACCATATATTTT. Protein sequence: CASSPLGTTGNTIYF.

The chain carries TRBV19 and TRBJ2-5, with a possible D match to TRBD2 (7 bases). Judging by the DNA end, TRBJ2-7 fits better; the J call may be wrong. Germline CDR1 is LNHDA and CDR2 is SQIVND (reference sequence). The CDR3 is made up of 16 amino acids. This CDR3 reads CASSKIIGGRSYEQYF. The CDR3 DNA follows: TGTGCCAGTAGTAAGATCATCGGGGGGCGCTCCTACGAGCAGTACTTC.

In DNA form, the CDR3 reads TGCAGCGTTGTAGGCGGGGTGAGCTCCTACGAGCAGTACTTC. Translation: CSVVGGVSSYEQYF. The chain combines TRBV29-1 with TRBJ2-7; D might be TRBD2 (6 bases). V was shortened by 4 bases and J by 0 bases, with 13 bases between the two germline ends. The CDR3 has 14 residues. Per the germline V gene, CDR1 is SQVTM and CDR2 is ANQGSEA.

This chain joins TRBV5-1 and TRBJ2-5; 8 bases line up with TRBD1. The CDR3 runs 13 residues. CDR1 SGHRS and CDR2 YFSETQ come from the germline V gene. J gave up 5 bases and V 3 bases, and 3 bases lay outside the gene matches. The CDR3 sequence: CASSWTGTETQYF. Here the CDR3 DNA reads TGCGCCAGCAGCTGGACAGGGACCGAGACCCAGTACTTC.

The chain's CDR3 is CASSNRGNQPQHF. The CDR3 DNA is TGTGCCAGTAGTAACAGGGGGAATCAGCCCCAGCATTTT. V is TRBV19 and J is TRBJ1-5, with 8 nucleotides matching TRBD1. Germline V gene lookup returns CDR1 LNHDA and CDR2 SQIVND (reference sequence). The CDR3 extends over 13 amino acids. V shed 4 bases and J 4 bases; nucleotides not matched to a gene: 0.

This chain joins TRBV2 and TRBJ2-4; 7 bases map to TRBD1. This CDR3 region has 14 residues. V shed 2 bases and J 9 bases; nucleotides not matched to a gene: 7. Looked up from germline, CDR1 is SNHLY and CDR2 is FYNNEI. CDR3: CASSENRGAGIQYF. The CDR3 DNA sequence: TGTGCCAGCAGTGAAAACAGGGGCGCCGGCATTCAGTACTTC. The entire variable domain, with the rest obtained from reference TRBV2 and TRBJ2-4, is as follows: EPEVTQTPSHQVTQMGQEVILRCVPISNHLYFYWYRQILGQKVEFLVSFYNNEISEKSEIFDDQFSVERPDGSNFTLKIRSTKLEDSAMYFCASSENRGAGIQYFGAGTRLSVL.